This entry lists 5 T cell receptor beta chains sequenced from one sample in a study of T cell responses to AZD1222 COVID-19 vaccine. The protocol was immunoSEQ multiplex PCR, while the TCRdb copy is restricted to in-frame clones and leaves out a portion. The sample holds about 140,000 clones, over 80% seen once. The sequenced sample was peripheral blood, obtained 28 days after the second AZD1222 dose. The source is an adult who received the AZD1222 COVID-19 vaccine.

The chain has TRBV7-2 and TRBJ2-7; 11 positions agree with TRBD1. The CDR3 sequence is 14 residues long. V trimming: 4 bases; J trimming: 4 bases; junction bases outside the gene matches: 3. CDR1 SGHTA and CDR2 FQGNSA come from the germline V gene. In DNA form, the CDR3 reads TGTGCCAGCAGCTCCGGGACAGGGGGATACGAGCAGTACTTC. Protein product: CASSSGTGGYEQYF. The entire variable domain, with the rest obtained from reference TRBV7-2 and TRBJ2-7, is as follows: GAGVSQSPSNKVTEKGKDVELRCDPISGHTALYWYRQSLGQGLEFLIYFQGNSAPDKSGLPSDRFSAERTGGSVSTLTIQRTQQEDSAVYLCASSSGTGGYEQYFGPGTRLTVT.

This clone has a single count. V gene TRBV5-1 combines with J gene TRBJ2-7; 10 positions match TRBD2. Germline V gene sequence: CDR1 SGHRS, CDR2 YFSETQ. The CDR3 is 16 residues long. V trimming: 1 base; J trimming: 2 bases; junction bases outside the gene matches: 6. CDR3 residues: CASSLTLAGGAYEQYF. The DNA for the CDR3 is TGCGCCAGCAGCTTGACCTTAGCGGGAGGTGCCTACGAGCAGTACTTC.

The rearrangement joins TRBV7-9 to TRBJ1-1; TRBD1 might be the D (6 bases). This CDR3 is built from 13 residues. Per germline, CDR1 SEHNR and CDR2 FQNEAQ (reference sequence). Deletions cut 5 bases from V and 10 bases from J, with 17 bases between. The CDR3 DNA reads TGTGCCAGCAGCCTGCGGGACCCAGGGGTAGCTTTCTTT. Translating gives CASSLRDPGVAFF.

The chain uses TRBV12-5 and TRBJ1-1, with TRBD1 matching over 9 bases. Germline V gives CDR1 LGHNT, CDR2 FRNRAP. The V and J ends lost 3 bases and 5 bases, in that order; junction bases with no gene match: 7. This CDR3 contains 15 residues. CDR3 residues: CASGFYDRGNTEAFF. CDR3 nucleotides: TGTGCTAGTGGTTTTTACGACAGGGGGAATACTGAAGCTTTCTTT.

The genes are TRBV3-1 (or the pseudogene TRBV3-2) and TRBJ1-2; D is ambiguous. Trimming took 6 bases from V and 4 from J, leaving 12 bases between them. CDR3 size: 13 residues. Germline V gives CDR1 LGHDT, CDR2 YNNKEL (reference sequence). The CDR3 region is CASRLSPFYGYTF. For the CDR3, the DNA is TGTGCCAGCAGACTCTCACCCTTCTATGGCTACACCTTC.